Listed below are T cell receptor beta chains from one sample, sequenced in a study of identical twins. TCRdb reanalysed the 5' RACE reads using MiXCR and keeps one entry per CDR3 protein. In the table there are roughly 690,000 distinct CDR3 sequences, over 5% of which are singletons. Sequencing was done on a sample of naive T cells sorted from blood. These receptors all stem from a man younger than 35 in good health. Both conserved end residues are part of each CDR3. A D gene is named only where the DNA matches it firmly. Expanded clones get a size class; other rows say once, few or many, or leave the size out.

j_call v_call d_call clone_size cdr3_aa cdr3_nt
TRBJ2-7 TRBV12-3/TRBV12-4 TRBD1 many CASGTGTGAYEQYF TGTGCCAGCGGAACCGGGACAGGGGCCTACGAGCAGTACTTC
TRBJ1-2 TRBV12-3/TRBV12-4 TRBD1 many CASRLGTGGYGYTF TGTGCCAGCAGGCTCGGGACAGGGGGGTATGGCTACACCTTC
TRBJ2-1 TRBV24-1 TRBD2 many CATSENPSGIAYNEQFF TGTGCCACCAGTGAAAATCCTAGCGGGATTGCCTACAATGAGCAGTTCTTC
TRBJ2-2 TRBV24-1 . few CATSDRRGRNTGELFF TGTGCCACCAGTGACCGCAGGGGTAGGAACACCGGGGAGCTGTTTTTT
TRBJ2-2 TRBV6-1 . many CASRGRRVGTGELFF TGTGCCAGCAGGGGACGGAGGGTGGGCACCGGGGAGCTGTTTTTT
TRBJ2-7 TRBV5-1 . many CASSPIDTARAEQYF TGCGCCAGCAGCCCTATAGACACAGCGAGGGCCGAGCAGTACTTC
TRBJ2-2 TRBV7-9 . few CASSLGPAGPGELFF TGTGCCAGCAGCTTAGGGCCAGCCGGCCCCGGGGAGCTGTTTTTT
TRBJ2-2 TRBV27 . many CASSFSLPNTGELFF TGTGCCAGCAGTTTCAGTCTGCCGAACACCGGGGAGCTGTTTTTT
TRBJ2-2 TRBV7-3 TRBD2 few CASTSTSSGTGELFF TGTGCCAGCACCTCCACCTCTAGCGGCACCGGGGAGCTGTTTTTT
TRBJ2-2 TRBV5-1 . few CASSLGAGDTGELFF TGCGCCAGCAGCTTGGGGGCAGGGGACACCGGGGAGCTGTTTTTT
TRBJ1-1 TRBV6-1 TRBD1 many CASSRGGQGNTEAFF TGTGCCAGCAGTCGAGGGGGACAGGGGAACACTGAAGCTTTCTTT
TRBJ1-1 TRBV29-1 . . CSARVQEGGRTEAFF TGCAGCGCCCGCGTACAGGAAGGTGGAAGGACTGAAGCTTTCTTT
TRBJ2-4 TRBV10-3 TRBD1 many CAISEGQVGGIQYF TGTGCCATCAGTGAGGGACAGGTCGGTGGGATTCAGTACTTC
TRBJ2-3 TRBV7-2 . few CASSLGIQRYTDTQYF TGTGCCAGCAGCTTAGGGATTCAGAGATACACAGATACGCAGTATTTT
TRBJ1-3 TRBV7-2 . many CASSLLRFAGNTIYF TGTGCCAGCAGCTTATTGAGGTTCGCTGGAAACACCATATATTTT
TRBJ2-3 TRBV5-1 . . CASSLGGLLPQYF TGCGCCAGCAGCTTGGGGGGACTCCTTCCGCAGTATTTT
TRBJ2-5 TRBV18 TRBD2 few CASTRIAGDTETQYF TGTGCCAGCACGAGAATAGCGGGAGATACGGAGACCCAGTACTTC
TRBJ2-4 TRBV7-2 TRBD1 . CASSLSHLDRAQNIQYF TGTGCCAGCAGCTTAAGCCATTTGGACAGGGCCCAAAACATTCAGTACTTC